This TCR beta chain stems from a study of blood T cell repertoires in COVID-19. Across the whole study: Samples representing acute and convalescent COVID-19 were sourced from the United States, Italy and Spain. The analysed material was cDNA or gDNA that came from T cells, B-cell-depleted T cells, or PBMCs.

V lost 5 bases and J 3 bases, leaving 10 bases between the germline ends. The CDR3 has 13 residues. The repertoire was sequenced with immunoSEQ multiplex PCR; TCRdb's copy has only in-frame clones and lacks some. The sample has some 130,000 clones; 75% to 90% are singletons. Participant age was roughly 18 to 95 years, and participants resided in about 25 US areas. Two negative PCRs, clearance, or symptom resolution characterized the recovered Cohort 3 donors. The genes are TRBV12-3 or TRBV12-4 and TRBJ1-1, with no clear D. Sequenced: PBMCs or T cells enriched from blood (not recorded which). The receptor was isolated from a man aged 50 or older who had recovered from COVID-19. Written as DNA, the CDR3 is TGTGCCAGCAGTCTCCAGCGTTACACTGAAGCTTTCTTT. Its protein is CASSLQRYTEAFF.